The TCR beta chain under discussion was sequenced for a study of technical replicates of blood from a handful of donors. TCRdb's copy holds only in-frame clones and misses some; the assay was immunoSEQ multiplex PCR. Of about 99,000 clones listed, roughly 96% are singletons. The ends lost 5 bases at V and 0 bases at J; junction bases unmatched: 7. The CDR3 covers 15 residues. Germline CDR1 and CDR2: SGDLS and YYNGEE. The origin of this receptor is a human donor in good health. V gene TRBV9 combines with J gene TRBJ2-7, with 8 bases aligning to TRBD2. The specimen was T cells isolated from PBMCs. CDR3: CASSLSGNPSYEQYF. CDR3 in DNA: TGTGCCAGCAGTCTTAGCGGGAATCCCTCCTACGAGCAGTACTTC.